The 27 T cell receptor beta chains given below trace back to one sample, sequenced in a study of T cell responses to AZD1222 COVID-19 vaccine. This table comes from immunoSEQ multiplex PCR, and its TCRdb copy is limited to in-frame clones, with some not included. The sample consists of more than 65,000 clones, approximately 82% of them appearing once. The sequences come from peripheral blood, collected on day 0 of AZD1222 vaccination. Receptors originate from an adult in good health.

V is TRBV3-1 (or the pseudogene TRBV3-2) and J is TRBJ1-5; tentative D call: TRBD1 (6 bases). This CDR3 is 14 amino acids long. V was pared by 3 bases and J by 4 bases, with 10 bases between. Germline assignment: CDR1 LGHDT and CDR2 YNNKEL (reference sequence). CDR3 nucleotide sequence: TGTGCCAGCAGCCATGGGACAACTAATCAGCCCCAGCATTTT. It codes for CASSHGTTNQPQHF.

This rearrangement joins TRBV7-2 to TRBJ1-6; 11 positions match TRBD1. Trimming took 4 bases from V and 14 from J; bases not matched to a gene: 10. This CDR3 has 15 amino acids. From germline, CDR1 is SGHTA and CDR2 FQGNSA. The CDR3, as DNA: TGTGCCAGCAGCTCTCCCGGGACAGGGGGACGGGCCCTCCACTTT. This translates into CASSSPGTGGRALHF.

The chain carries TRBV6-1 and TRBJ1-5; D uncertain. The CDR3 has 16 residues. With 2 bases removed from V and 3 bases from J, the gap between germline ends came to 14 bases. The germline V gene has CDR1 MNHNS and CDR2 SASEGT. The CDR3 DNA follows: TGTGCCAGCAGTGAAAGGGCCCAAGACACCAATCAGCCCCAGCATTTT. It is translated as CASSERAQDTNQPQHF.

The chain combines TRBV3-1 (or the pseudogene TRBV3-2) with TRBJ2-5; D ambiguous. Germline loops: CDR1 LGHDT, CDR2 YNNKEL (reference sequence). The CDR3 has 11 amino acids. Trimming shortened V by 2 bases and J by 2 bases, and 0 bases separated the two germline ends. CDR3: CASSQQETQYF. In nucleotides, the CDR3 is TGTGCCAGCAGCCAACAAGAGACCCAGTACTTC.

This clone was seen only once. The chain recombines TRBV7-8 with TRBJ2-1; D gene unclear. The germline gives CDR1 SGHVS, CDR2 FQNEAQ. Trimming removed 2 bases from V and 0 bases from J, with 14 bases in between. The CDR3 is made up of 17 amino acids. In DNA form, the CDR3 reads TGTGCCAGCAGCTTAAAGAGCACTATGAGCTCCTACAATGAGCAGTTCTTC. It codes for CASSLKSTMSSYNEQFF.

The chain combines TRBV5-4 with TRBJ1-2; D is uncertain. CDR1 and CDR2 from the germline V gene are SGHNT and YYREEE (reference sequence). The V end was cut by 6 bases, the J end by 2 bases, with 14 bases between. The CDR3 sequence is 14 residues long. The CDR3 here is CASTREGTNYGYTF. The DNA of the CDR3 is TGTGCCAGCACCCGGGAGGGTACGAACTATGGCTACACCTTC.

Points on this clone: The junction differs from germline at one of its ends, possibly a read error. J is TRBJ2-5 and V is TRBV7-7, with D tentatively TRBD2 (6 bases). Germline lookup yields CDR1 SSHAT and CDR2 FNYEAQ (reference sequence). CDR3 length: 15 amino acids. CDR3 loop: CASSLAAGSLETQYF. In nucleotides, the CDR3 is TGTGCTAGCAGCTTAGCGGCAGGGAGTCTGGAGACCCAGTACTTC.

This clone is a singleton in its sample. The chain is built from TRBV24-1 and TRBJ1-1, with no clear D. The CDR3 length is 13 residues. Trimming took off 3 bases at V and 6 bases at J, with 10 bases between the two ends. CDR1 is KGHDR, CDR2 SFDVKD, per germline. The CDR3 protein is CATSDPGRAEAFF. The CDR3 DNA reads TGTGCCACCAGTGATCCCGGAAGGGCTGAAGCTTTCTTT.

The V and J genes are TRBV9 and TRBJ1-1, with D unclear. CDR3 length: 13 amino acids. The germline gives CDR1 SGDLS, CDR2 YYNGEE. Trimming stripped 1 base from V and 1 base from J, with 5 bases between. The CDR3 sequence is CASSVSENTEAFF. In nucleotides, the CDR3 is TGTGCCAGCAGCGTATCAGAGAACACTGAAGCTTTCTTT.

J is TRBJ2-1 and V is TRBV5-5, with no clear D. With 0 bases removed from V and 0 bases from J, the gap between germline ends came to 4 bases. There are 14 residues in the CDR3. Germline V gene sequence: CDR1 SGHKS, CDR2 YYEKEE (reference sequence). The CDR3 region has the DNA TGTGCCAGCAGCTTGGCGAGCTCCTACAATGAGCAGTTCTTC. It is translated as CASSLASSYNEQFF.

This chain uses TRBV12-5 with TRBJ2-7, with D perhaps TRBD1 or TRBD2 (5 bases each). CDR1 is LGHNT, CDR2 FRNRAP, per germline. The germline V and J ends were trimmed by 2 bases and 3 bases, with 11 bases remaining between them. The CDR3 spans 14 residues. The CDR3 nucleotides read TGTGCTAGTGGTTTGTCCGGGACGATCTACGAGCAGTACTTC. This translates into CASGLSGTIYEQYF.

The rearrangement uses TRBV28 and TRBJ2-1, with D unclear. Trimming took off 8 bases at V and 4 bases at J, with 9 bases between the two ends. CDR1 is MDHEN, CDR2 SYDVKM, per germline. This CDR3 region has 12 residues. The CDR3, as DNA: TGTGCCAGCGTTGCGGAATACAATGAGCAGTTCTTC. Protein product: CASVAEYNEQFF.

The count of this clone is one. The chain combines TRBV2 with TRBJ1-6, with 10 bases identical to TRBD1. The CDR3 runs to 16 residues. J gave up 8 bases and V 5 bases, and 9 bases lay outside the gene matches. CDR1 is SNHLY, CDR2 FYNNEI, per germline. Written as DNA, the CDR3 is TGTGCCAGCAGTCTCACAGGGGACAGGGGACATTCACCCCTCCACTTT. This sequence encodes CASSLTGDRGHSPLHF.

The chain uses TRBV5-5 and TRBJ2-3; D remains unclear. The CDR3 loop spans 12 amino acids. Trimming took 1 base from V and 6 from J, leaving 6 bases between them. CDR1 is SGHKS and CDR2 is YYEKEE in the germline V gene (reference sequence). DNA of the CDR3: TGTGCCAGCAGCTTGAGTACTGATACGCAGTATTTT. It encodes CASSLSTDTQYF.

J is TRBJ1-5 and V is TRBV6-1, with D tentatively TRBD1 (5 bases). The CDR3 is 18 amino acids. Trimming shortened V by 0 bases and J by 4 bases, and 19 bases separated the two germline ends. Germline V gene sequence: CDR1 MNHNS, CDR2 SASEGT. CDR3 coding DNA: TGTGCCAGCAGTGAAGCTCGGGGCGTCCGGGGAAGAAATCAGCCCCAGCATTTT. Translation: CASSEARGVRGRNQPQHF.

This clone occurred a few times. The genes are TRBV28 and TRBJ2-1, with TRBD2 matching over 16 bases. V lost 3 bases to trimming and J lost 7 bases; unmatched junction nucleotides: 3. CDR3 length: 16 residues. Germline V gives CDR1 MDHEN, CDR2 SYDVKM. The CDR3 loop reads CASSLMGLAGGNEQFF. CDR3 in DNA: TGTGCCAGCAGTTTGATGGGACTAGCGGGAGGGAATGAGCAGTTCTTC.

This clone was detected once. The V call is TRBV15, the J call TRBJ1-5; D call uncertain. V was pared by 1 base and J by 4 bases, with 8 bases between. The CDR3 contains 14 residues. Germline V CDR1 and CDR2: LNHNV, YYDKDF (reference sequence). This CDR3 reads CATSRVAGNQPQHF. CDR3 in DNA: TGTGCCACCAGCAGAGTAGCTGGAAATCAGCCCCAGCATTTT.

The chain links TRBV3-1 (or the pseudogene TRBV3-2) to TRBJ1-1; tentatively, D is TRBD1 (5 bases). The V and J ends lost 3 bases and 4 bases respectively, with 9 bases between them. The CDR3 is 13 residues long. The germline V gene has CDR1 LGHDT and CDR2 YNNKEL (reference sequence). The CDR3 DNA is TGTGCCAGCAGCCAGGGCCAGGGCACTGAAGCTTTCTTT. It encodes CASSQGQGTEAFF.

CDR3 bases: TGTGCCAGCAGTCCCCGGGACAGGGGGCAGGTGGTAAGCAATCAGCCCCAGCATTTT. This sequence encodes CASSPRDRGQVVSNQPQHF. The chain is built from TRBV28 and TRBJ1-5, with TRBD1 matching over 12 bases. Trimming took 5 bases from V and 1 from J; bases not matched to a gene: 12. The germline CDR1 and CDR2 sequences are MDHEN and SYDVKM. The CDR3 consists of 19 residues.

The chain employs TRBV23-1 and TRBJ1-1, with D uncertain. TRBV23-1 is marked as an open reading frame, function uncertain. V lost 7 bases and J 0 bases, leaving 18 bases between the germline ends. This CDR3 has 16 amino acids. The CDR3 sequence: CASITSWEPMNTEAFF. The CDR3 coding sequence is TGCGCCAGCATCACTTCTTGGGAGCCCATGAACACTGAAGCTTTCTTT.

The chain uses TRBV5-1 and TRBJ2-7; 13 bases map to TRBD2. Germline V lookup: CDR1 SGHRS, CDR2 YFSETQ. This CDR3 has 15 residues. Trimming removed 2 bases from V and 2 bases from J; junction bases left unmatched: 1. This CDR3 reads CASSLGTSGTYEQYF. CDR3 coding DNA: TGCGCCAGCAGCTTAGGGACTAGCGGGACCTACGAGCAGTACTTC. The full variable domain, with the rest looked up from reference TRBV5-1 and TRBJ2-7, is KAGVTQTPRYLIKTRGQQVTLSCSPISGHRSVSWYQQTPGQGLQFLFEYFSETQRNKGNFPGRFSGRQFSNSRSEMNVSTLELGDSALYLCASSLGTSGTYEQYFGPGTRLTVT.

The rearrangement uses TRBV12-3 or TRBV12-4 and TRBJ2-3; D unresolved. The CDR3 is 12 amino acids. With 3 bases removed from V and 4 bases from J, the gap between germline ends came to 5 bases. The CDR3 reads CASSLQPDTQYF. CDR3 sequence (DNA): TGTGCCAGCAGTTTGCAGCCAGATACGCAGTATTTT.

The chain has TRBV3-1 (or the pseudogene TRBV3-2) and TRBJ1-6; 8 bases line up with TRBD1. V lost 0 bases, J lost 6 bases, and 13 bases stayed unmatched. The V gene's germline CDR1 is LGHDT and CDR2 YNNKEL (reference sequence). The CDR3 sequence is 19 residues long. The CDR3 DNA follows: TGTGCCAGCAGCCAAGATATTGGGGCCGGGACAGGCTTTAATTCACCCCTCCACTTT. As protein: CASSQDIGAGTGFNSPLHF.

The V gene is TRBV24-1, the J gene TRBJ2-3; TRBD2 might be the D (6 bases). The germline V and J ends were trimmed by 2 bases and 2 bases, with 13 bases remaining between them. This CDR3 comprises 16 residues. Germline V gene sequence: CDR1 KGHDR, CDR2 SFDVKD. CDR3 DNA sequence: TGTGCCACCAGTGATTCTCGGGCTAGCGCCACAGATACGCAGTATTTT. This translates into CATSDSRASATDTQYF.

The V and J genes are TRBV7-6 and TRBJ1-1; 7 bases line up with TRBD1. Per germline, CDR1 SGHVS and CDR2 FNYEAQ. Trimming removed 6 bases from V and 0 bases from J; junction bases left unmatched: 10. The CDR3 covers 16 residues. Here the CDR3 reads CASSNTGDLLNTEAFF. The DNA for the CDR3 is TGTGCCAGCAGTAACACAGGGGATTTATTGAACACTGAAGCTTTCTTT.

This clone was counted ten times or more. The chain uses TRBV19 and TRBJ2-2; D is undetermined. This CDR3 is 14 amino acids long. CDR1 and CDR2 from the germline V gene are LNHDA and SQIVND (reference sequence). The ends were cut back, 7 bases at V and 1 base at J, with 10 bases in the middle. The CDR3 DNA reads TGTGCCAGTACCCGGCCAGGGAACACCGGGGAGCTGTTTTTT. It is translated as CASTRPGNTGELFF.

This clone was detected a few times. This chain links TRBV28 with TRBJ2-1, with 10 nucleotides matching TRBD2. V was pared by 3 bases and J by 8 bases, with 7 bases of the junction left unmatched. This CDR3 spans 15 amino acids. Looked up from germline, CDR1 is MDHEN and CDR2 is SYDVKM. CDR3: CASSFSSGRAYEQFF. The CDR3, as DNA: TGTGCCAGCAGTTTTTCGAGCGGGAGGGCTTATGAGCAGTTCTTC.